Presented here are 7 T cell receptor beta chains from one specimen sequenced in a study of human T cells and chemical hapten exposure. TCRdb analysed the RACE reads with MiXCR anew, one entry per CDR3 protein. There are roughly 100,000 distinct CDR3 sequences in the sample; approximately 8.2% occur only once, and 2.9% lies in the top ten. Time point denoted: healthy volunteer bleed at 2 weeks. Unfractionated whole blood served as the source for total RNA extraction. The sample taken for sequencing was whole blood. The receptor source for this set is a female donor in good health. Some clones in this sample may be carry-over from other donors' samples.

V and J are TRBV7-2 and TRBJ1-1; D remains ambiguous. Between the trimmed V and J ends, which lost 6 bases and 1 base, there was a span of 12 bases. The length of the CDR3 is 14 residues. Germline V gene data show CDR1 as SGHTA and CDR2 as FQGNSA. The CDR3 nucleotides read TGTGCCAGCAGTAAAGGCCCAGCGAACACTGAAGCTTTCTTT. Its translation is CASSKGPANTEAFF. Together with reference TRBV7-2 and TRBJ1-1, the CDR3 gives the full variable domain: GAGVSQSPSNKVTEKGKDVELRCDPISGHTALYWYRQSLGQGLEFLIYFQGNSAPDKSGLPSDRFSAERTGGSVSTLTIQRTQQEDSAVYLCASSKGPANTEAFFGQGTRLTVV.

The genes are TRBV14 and TRBJ2-4; TRBD2 aligns across 13 bases. After removal of 5 bases from V and 10 bases from J, the junction contained 5 bases not matched to a gene. This CDR3 has 14 amino acids. Germline assignment: CDR1 SGHDN and CDR2 FVKESK. The CDR3 protein is CASSFGTSGAIQYF. The CDR3 DNA sequence: TGTGCCAGCAGCTTTGGGACTAGCGGGGCTATTCAGTACTTC.

This clonotype was recorded only once. The chain is built from TRBV7-6 and TRBJ2-2, with 10 bases that match TRBD2. Germline V CDR1 and CDR2: SGHVS, FNYEAQ. Trimming cost V 5 bases and J 9 bases; bases outside gene matches: 9. CDR3 length: 15 residues. In nucleotides, the CDR3 is TGTGCCAGCAGCCTTAGCGGGAGGAATCACAGGGAGCTGTTTTTT. This sequence encodes CASSLSGRNHRELFF.

The J gene is TRBJ2-1, the V gene TRBV20-1; D ambiguous. V was pared by 5 bases and J by 4 bases, with 12 bases between. The CDR3 consists of 13 residues. The germline V gene encodes CDR1 DFQATT and CDR2 SNEGSKA (reference sequence). CDR3 sequence reads: CSAQVPLYNEQFF. The CDR3, as DNA: TGCAGTGCTCAAGTACCATTATACAATGAGCAGTTCTTC.

There are a few counts of this clonotype. The rearrangement uses TRBV4-1 and TRBJ2-7; TRBD1 matches at 7 bases. Trimming took 4 bases from V and 6 from J; bases not matched to a gene: 6. The CDR3 covers 13 residues. The V gene's germline CDR1 is MGHRA and CDR2 YSYEKL. The CDR3 is CASSPGTVFEQYF. DNA of the CDR3: TGCGCCAGCAGCCCCGGGACAGTGTTCGAGCAGTACTTC.

This clonotype was detected a few times. The chain uses TRBV15 and TRBJ1-6, with D possibly being TRBD1 (5 bases). The CDR3 consists of 16 residues. V was trimmed by 5 bases and J by 6 bases, leaving 17 bases between them. Per germline, CDR1 LNHNV and CDR2 YYDKDF (reference sequence). CDR3 bases: TGTGCCACCAGCCCTAAAGCGGCAGGGAGTAATTCACCCCTCCACTTT. Its protein product is CATSPKAAGSNSPLHF.

This clonotype was seen more than once but under ten times. The chain uses TRBV2 and TRBJ2-6; 10 bases agree with TRBD1. From germline, CDR1 is SNHLY and CDR2 FYNNEI. The V gene end was trimmed by 7 bases and the J gene end by 4 bases; junction bases not matched to a gene: 4. CDR3 length equals 15 residues. CDR3 in amino acids: CASTDRGAGANVLTF. The CDR3 nucleotides are TGTGCCAGCACGGACAGGGGGGCAGGGGCCAACGTCCTGACTTTC.